The present T cell receptor beta chain was sequenced within a study of blood T cell repertoires in COVID-19. Generated by immunoSEQ multiplex PCR, the TCRdb table keeps only in-frame clones and is missing some. This sample carries 140,000 to 150,000 clones, more than 70% of them seen once, and the ten largest clones take around 1.6%. The CDR3 extends over 14 amino acids. V gave up 6 bases and J gave up 4 bases, with 10 bases separating them. Germline CDR1 reads MNHNY; CDR2 reads SVGAGI (reference sequence). In this sample, this clone turned up a few times. Material for sequencing was peripheral blood. V is TRBV6-6 and J is TRBJ1-6; TRBD1 is a possible D gene (5 bases). This sequence was found in a human donor in a cohort sampled during active COVID-19. The CDR3 DNA reads as TGTGCCAGCAGAAGGGGTTCTTATAATTCACCCCTCCACTTT. As protein: CASRRGSYNSPLHF.